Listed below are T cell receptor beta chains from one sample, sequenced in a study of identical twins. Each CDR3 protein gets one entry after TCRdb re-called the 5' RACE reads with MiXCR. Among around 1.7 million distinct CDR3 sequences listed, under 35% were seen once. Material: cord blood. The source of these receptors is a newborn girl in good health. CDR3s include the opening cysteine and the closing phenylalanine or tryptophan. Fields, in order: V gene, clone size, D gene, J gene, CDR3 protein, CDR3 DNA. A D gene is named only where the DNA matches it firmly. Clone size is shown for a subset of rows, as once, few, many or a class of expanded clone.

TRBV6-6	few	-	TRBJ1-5	CASSYQGDQPQHF	TGTGCCAGCAGTTACCAGGGCGATCAGCCCCAGCATTTT
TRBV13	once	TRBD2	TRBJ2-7	CTSSYTSGPSYEQYF	TGTACCAGCAGCTATACTAGCGGCCCATCCTACGAGCAGTACTTC
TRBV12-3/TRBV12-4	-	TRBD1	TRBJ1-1	CASSLETGEAFF	TGTGCCAGCAGTTTAGAGACAGGGGAAGCTTTCTTT
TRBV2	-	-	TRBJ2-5	CASTSTEIGETQYF	TGTGCCAGCACCAGTACGGAGATTGGAGAGACCCAGTACTTC
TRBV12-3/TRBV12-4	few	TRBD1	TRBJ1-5	CASSLGTVFYSNQPQHF	TGTGCCAGCAGTTTGGGGACAGTTTTCTATAGCAATCAGCCCCAGCATTTT
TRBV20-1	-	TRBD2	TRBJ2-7	CSALGLAGSLEQYF	TGCAGTGCTTTGGGACTAGCGGGGTCTCTCGAGCAGTACTTC
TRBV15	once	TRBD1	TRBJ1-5	CATSRRTGAQPQHF	TGTGCCACCAGCAGACGGACAGGGGCCCAGCCCCAGCATTTT
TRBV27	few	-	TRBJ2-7	CASKGGSSYYEQYF	TGTGCCAGCAAGGGCGGCAGTTCCTACTACGAGCAGTACTTC
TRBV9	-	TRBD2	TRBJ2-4	CASSVVPAGEQYF	TGTGCCAGCAGCGTAGTCCCCGCGGGAGAGCAGTACTTC
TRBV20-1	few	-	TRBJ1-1	CSARDLGLNTEAFF	TGCAGTGCTAGAGATCTGGGGCTGAACACTGAAGCTTTCTTT
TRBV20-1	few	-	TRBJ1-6	CSSLSTGGNSPLHF	TGCAGTAGTCTTTCGACAGGAGGAAATTCACCCCTCCACTTT
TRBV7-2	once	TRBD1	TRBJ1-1	CASRQGAYTEAFF	TGTGCCAGCCGGCAGGGGGCGTACACTGAAGCTTTCTTT
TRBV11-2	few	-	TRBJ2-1	CASSPLAHLYNEQFF	TGTGCCAGCAGCCCACTAGCCCACCTCTACAATGAGCAGTTCTTC
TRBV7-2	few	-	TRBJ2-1	CASSLGPRTIEQFF	TGTGCCAGCAGCTTAGGACCGAGAACAATAGAGCAGTTCTTC
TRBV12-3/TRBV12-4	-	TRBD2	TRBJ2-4	CASSLTSGRVGNIQYF	TGTGCCAGCAGTTTGACTAGCGGGAGAGTGGGAAACATTCAGTACTTC
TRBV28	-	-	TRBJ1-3	CASSFRTAGSPGNTIYF	TGTGCCAGCAGTTTCCGAACGGCAGGGTCTCCTGGAAACACCATATATTTT
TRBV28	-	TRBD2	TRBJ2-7	CAGSTLGTSYHEQYF	TGTGCCGGCAGTACCCTCGGGACTAGCTACCACGAGCAGTACTTC
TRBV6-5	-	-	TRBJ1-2	CASSYFGQFTNYGYTF	TGTGCCAGCAGTTACTTCGGACAGTTCACTAACTATGGCTACACCTTC
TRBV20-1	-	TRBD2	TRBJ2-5	CSARDTGLVDQETQYF	TGCAGTGCTAGAGATACAGGACTAGTCGATCAAGAGACCCAGTACTTC
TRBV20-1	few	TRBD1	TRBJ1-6	CSARDTRGGNSPLHF	TGCAGTGCTAGAGATACCAGGGGGGGTAATTCACCCCTCCACTTT
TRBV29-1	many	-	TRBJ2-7	CSVVHRSTHEQYF	TGCAGCGTTGTCCACAGGAGCACCCACGAGCAGTACTTC
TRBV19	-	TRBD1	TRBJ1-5	CASSRDRGPFSNQPQHF	TGTGCCAGTAGCCGGGACAGGGGTCCTTTTAGCAATCAGCCCCAGCATTTT
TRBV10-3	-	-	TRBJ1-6	CAISGSDSPPHF	TGTGCCATCAGTGGATCGGATTCACCCCCCCACTTT